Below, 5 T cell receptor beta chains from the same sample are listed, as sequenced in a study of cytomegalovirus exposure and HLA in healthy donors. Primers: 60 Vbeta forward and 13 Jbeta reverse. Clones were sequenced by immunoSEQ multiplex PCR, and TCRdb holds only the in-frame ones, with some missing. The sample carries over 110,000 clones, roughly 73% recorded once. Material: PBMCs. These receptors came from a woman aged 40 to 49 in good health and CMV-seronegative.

CDR3 nucleotide sequence: TGTGCCAGCAGCTTGGGACAGGGGGCGTTCGAGACCCAGTACTTC. It encodes CASSLGQGAFETQYF. The chain combines TRBV5-5 with TRBJ2-5, with 10 bases aligning to TRBD1. Per germline, CDR1 SGHKS and CDR2 YYEKEE (reference sequence). V gave up 0 bases and J gave up 5 bases; unmatched junction bases: 4. The CDR3 sequence is 15 residues long.

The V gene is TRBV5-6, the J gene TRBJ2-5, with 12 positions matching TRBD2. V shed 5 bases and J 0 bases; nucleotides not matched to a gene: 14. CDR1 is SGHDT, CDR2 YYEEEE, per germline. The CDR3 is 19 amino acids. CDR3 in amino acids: CASSYRTSGINWYQETQYF. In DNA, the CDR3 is TGTGCCAGCAGTTACCGGACTAGCGGGATTAATTGGTACCAAGAGACCCAGTACTTC.

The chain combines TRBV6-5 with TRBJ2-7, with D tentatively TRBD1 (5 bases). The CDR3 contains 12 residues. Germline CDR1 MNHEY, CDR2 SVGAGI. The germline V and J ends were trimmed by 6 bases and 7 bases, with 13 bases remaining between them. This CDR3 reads CASSPGSGEQYV. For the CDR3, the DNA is TGTGCCAGCAGCCCAGGGTCTGGAGAGCAGTACGTC.

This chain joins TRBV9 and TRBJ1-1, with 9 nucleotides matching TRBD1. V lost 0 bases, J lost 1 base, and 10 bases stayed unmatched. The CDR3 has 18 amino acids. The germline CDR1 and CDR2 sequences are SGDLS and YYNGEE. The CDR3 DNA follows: TGTGCCAGCAGCGTAGCGGGTACAGGGGGCGGCTCGAACACTGAAGCTTTCTTT. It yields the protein CASSVAGTGGGSNTEAFF.

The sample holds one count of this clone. CDR3 residues: CASSTNLDRGRGPYGYTF. In DNA form, the CDR3 reads TGCGCCAGCAGCACAAATTTGGACAGGGGCCGTGGACCTTATGGCTACACCTTC. The chain employs TRBV4-1 and TRBJ1-2; 9 bases agree with TRBD1. Germline CDR1 and CDR2: MGHRA and YSYEKL. With V trimmed by 5 bases and J by 5 bases, 18 bases remained unmatched. This CDR3 is built from 18 residues.